The present TCR beta chain was sequenced within a study of T cells in Graves' hyperthyroidism and ophthalmopathy. V dropped 3 bases and J dropped 0 bases, with 11 bases sitting between them. This CDR3 is 15 amino acids long. Germline CDR1 LGHDT, CDR2 YNNKEL (reference sequence). TCR beta CDR3 region amplification was performed from RNA transcripts. In the first-round RT-PCR of the TCR CDR3, the HTBI primer set was used. TCRdb reanalysed the multiplex PCR reads using MiXCR and keeps one entry per CDR3 protein. In the table there are under 400,000 distinct CDR3 sequences, around 15% of which are singletons. There are many counts of this clonotype.

This receptor was obtained from a woman aged 60 to 75 with Graves' ophthalmopathy. The sample consisted of blood. The rearrangement joins TRBV3-1 to TRBJ1-1; D is possibly TRBD1 (5 bases). The CDR3 DNA reads as TGTGCCAGCAGCCAGTGGGGGGGAATGAACACTGAAGCTTTCTTT. Its protein is CASSQWGGMNTEAFF. The full variable domain, rest sourced from reference TRBV3-1 and TRBJ1-1, is DTAVSQTPKYLVTQMGNDKSIKCEQNLGHDTMYWYKQDSKKFLKIMFSYNNKELIINETVPNRFSPKSPDKAHLNLHINSLELGDSAVYFCASSQWGGMNTEAFFGQGTRLTVV.